The clone carrying this T cell receptor (beta chain) has a handful of counts. Sample donors were healthy Caucasian individuals that came from Russia, aged roughly 6 to 100. This entry belongs to a study of blood T cells in healthy people across ages. Germline V gene lookup returns CDR1 SGHVS and CDR2 FQNEAQ. This CDR3 is 15 amino acids long. V lost 5 bases to trimming and J lost 6 bases; unmatched junction nucleotides: 8. Primed by a sample-barcoded 5' primer and a J-beta primer mix, a second PCR proceeded for 7 to 11 cycles. TCRdb recomputed calls from the 5' RACE reads with MiXCR, one row per CDR3 protein. This sample has about 800,000 distinct CDR3 sequences, with 25% found just once. The same data also went into a second study, on T cells of mothers and their children.

The rearrangement joins TRBV7-8 to TRBJ1-4, with TRBD1 matching 8 bases. The TCR sequence derives from a boy aged 5-17 years in good health. Sequencing was done on a sample of blood. The CDR3 DNA follows: TGTGCCAGCAGCCCCCGGACAGGGTGGGATGAAAAACTGTTTTTT. It codes for CASSPRTGWDEKLFF.